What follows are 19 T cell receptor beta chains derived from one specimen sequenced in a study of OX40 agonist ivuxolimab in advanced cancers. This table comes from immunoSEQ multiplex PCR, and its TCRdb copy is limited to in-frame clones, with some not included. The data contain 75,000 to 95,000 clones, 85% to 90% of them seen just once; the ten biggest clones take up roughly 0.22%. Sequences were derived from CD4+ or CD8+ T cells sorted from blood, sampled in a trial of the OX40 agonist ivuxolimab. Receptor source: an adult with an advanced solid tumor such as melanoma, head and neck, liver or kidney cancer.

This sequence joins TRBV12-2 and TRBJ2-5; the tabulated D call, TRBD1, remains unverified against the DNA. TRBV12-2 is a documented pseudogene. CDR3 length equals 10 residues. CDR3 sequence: CARHKETQYF. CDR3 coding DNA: TGTGCAAGACACAAAGAGACCCAGTACTTC.

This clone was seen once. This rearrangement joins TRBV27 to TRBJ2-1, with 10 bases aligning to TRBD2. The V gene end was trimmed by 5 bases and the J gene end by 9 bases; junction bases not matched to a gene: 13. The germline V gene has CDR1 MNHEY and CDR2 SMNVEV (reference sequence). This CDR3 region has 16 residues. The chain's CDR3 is CASSLQLAGAPPEQFF. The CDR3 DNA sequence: TGTGCCAGCAGTCTTCAGCTAGCGGGAGCTCCTCCTGAGCAGTTCTTC.

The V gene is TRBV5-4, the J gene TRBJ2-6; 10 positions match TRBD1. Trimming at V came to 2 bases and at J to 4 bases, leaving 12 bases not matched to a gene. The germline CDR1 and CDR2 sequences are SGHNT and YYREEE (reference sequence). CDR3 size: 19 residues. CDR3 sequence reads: CASSLPGQGPQGGANVLTF. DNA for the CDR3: TGTGCCAGCAGCTTACCGGGACAGGGGCCTCAAGGGGGGGCCAACGTCCTGACTTTC.

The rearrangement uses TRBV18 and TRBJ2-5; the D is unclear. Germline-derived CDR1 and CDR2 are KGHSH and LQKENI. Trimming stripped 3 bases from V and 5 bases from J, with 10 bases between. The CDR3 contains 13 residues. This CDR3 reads CASSPVSEETQYF. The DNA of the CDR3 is TGTGCCAGCTCACCGGTTTCGGAGGAGACCCAGTACTTC. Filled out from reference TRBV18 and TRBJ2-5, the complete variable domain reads NAGVMQNPRHLVRRRGQEARLRCSPMKGHSHVYWYRQLPEEGLKFMVYLQKENIIDESGMPKERFSAEFPKEGPSILRIQQVVRGDSAAYFCASSPVSEETQYFGPGTRLLVL.

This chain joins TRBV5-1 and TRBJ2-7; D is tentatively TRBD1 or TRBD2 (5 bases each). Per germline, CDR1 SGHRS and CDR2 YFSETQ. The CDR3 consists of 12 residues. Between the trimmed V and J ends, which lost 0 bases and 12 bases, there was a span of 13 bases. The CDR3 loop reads CASSLELGVWYF. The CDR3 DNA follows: TGCGCCAGCAGCTTGGAATTGGGGGTTTGGTACTTC.

The CDR3 DNA follows: TGTGCCAGCAGCGTAGCTTACAGGAACACTGAAGCTTTCTTT. It yields the protein CASSVAYRNTEAFF. The rearrangement uses TRBV9 and TRBJ1-1; D call uncertain. This CDR3 has 14 residues. V was trimmed by 0 bases and J by 1 base, leaving 7 bases between them. The germline gives CDR1 SGDLS, CDR2 YYNGEE.

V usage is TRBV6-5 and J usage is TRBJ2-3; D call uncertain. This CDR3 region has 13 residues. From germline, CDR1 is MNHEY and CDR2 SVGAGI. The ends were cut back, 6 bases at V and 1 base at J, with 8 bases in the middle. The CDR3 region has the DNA TGTGCCAGCAGGGAACTCCGCACAGATACGCAGTATTTT. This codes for CASRELRTDTQYF.

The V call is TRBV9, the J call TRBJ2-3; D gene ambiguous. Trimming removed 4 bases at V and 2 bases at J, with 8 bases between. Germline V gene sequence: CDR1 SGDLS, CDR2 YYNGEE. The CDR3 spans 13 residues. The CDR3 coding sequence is TGTGCCAGCAGCCTCTCCCCCACAGATACGCAGTATTTT. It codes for CASSLSPTDTQYF.

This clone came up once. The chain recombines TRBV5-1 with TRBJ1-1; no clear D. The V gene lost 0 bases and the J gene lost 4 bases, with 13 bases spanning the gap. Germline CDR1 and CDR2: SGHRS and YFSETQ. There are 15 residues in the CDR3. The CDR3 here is CASSLANLGSTEAFF. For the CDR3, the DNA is TGCGCCAGCAGCTTGGCCAACTTGGGAAGCACTGAAGCTTTCTTT.

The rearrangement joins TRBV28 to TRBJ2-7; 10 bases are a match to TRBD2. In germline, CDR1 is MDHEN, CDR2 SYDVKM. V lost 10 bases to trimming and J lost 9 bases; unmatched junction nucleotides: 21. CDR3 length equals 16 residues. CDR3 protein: CATGSGRLAGVYWQYF. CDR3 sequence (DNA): TGTGCCACAGGTTCAGGTAGACTAGCGGGTGTTTACTGGCAGTACTTC.

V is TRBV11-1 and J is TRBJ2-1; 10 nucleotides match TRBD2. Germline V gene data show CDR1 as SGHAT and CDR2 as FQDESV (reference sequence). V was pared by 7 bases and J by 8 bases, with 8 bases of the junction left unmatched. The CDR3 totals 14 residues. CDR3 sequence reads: CASTWTSGVDEQFF. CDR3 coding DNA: TGTGCCAGCACCTGGACTAGCGGCGTTGATGAGCAGTTCTTC.

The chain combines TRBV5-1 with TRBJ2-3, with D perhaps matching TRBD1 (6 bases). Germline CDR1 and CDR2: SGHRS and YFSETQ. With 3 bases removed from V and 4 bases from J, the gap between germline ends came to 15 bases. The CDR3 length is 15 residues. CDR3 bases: TGCGCCAGCAGCTGGAGTAATAACAGGGCAGATACGCAGTATTTT. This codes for CASSWSNNRADTQYF.

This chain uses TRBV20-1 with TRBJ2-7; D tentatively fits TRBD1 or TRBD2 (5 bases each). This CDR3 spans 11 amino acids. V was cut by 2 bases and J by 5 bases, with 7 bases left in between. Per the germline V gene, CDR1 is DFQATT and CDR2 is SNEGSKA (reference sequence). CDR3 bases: TGCAGTGCTAGACAGGGAGACGAGCAGTACGTC. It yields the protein CSARQGDEQYV.

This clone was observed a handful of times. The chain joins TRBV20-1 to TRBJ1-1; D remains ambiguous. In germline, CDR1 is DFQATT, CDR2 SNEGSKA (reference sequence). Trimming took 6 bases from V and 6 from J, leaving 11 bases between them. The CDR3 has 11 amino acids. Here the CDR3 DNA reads TGCAGTGCCACGAAAGGGCCTGAAGCTTTCTTT. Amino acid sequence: CSATKGPEAFF.

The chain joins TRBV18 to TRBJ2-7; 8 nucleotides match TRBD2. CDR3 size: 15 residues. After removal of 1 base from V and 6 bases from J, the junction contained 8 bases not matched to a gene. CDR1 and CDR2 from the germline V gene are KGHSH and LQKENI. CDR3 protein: CASSPQAGERGEQYF. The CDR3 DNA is TGTGCCAGCTCACCACAAGCGGGAGAGCGGGGCGAGCAGTACTTC.

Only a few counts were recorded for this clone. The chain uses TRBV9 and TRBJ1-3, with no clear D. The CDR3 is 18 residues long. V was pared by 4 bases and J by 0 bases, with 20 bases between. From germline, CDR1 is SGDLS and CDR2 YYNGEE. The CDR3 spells CASSLKPTSANSGNTIYF. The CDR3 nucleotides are TGTGCCAGCAGCCTTAAGCCGACATCTGCCAACTCTGGAAACACCATATATTTT. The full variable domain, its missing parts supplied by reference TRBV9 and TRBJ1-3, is DSGVTQTPKHLITATGQRVTLRCSPRSGDLSVYWYQQSLDQGLQFLIQYYNGEERAKGNILERFSAQQFPDLHSELNLSSLELGDSALYFCASSLKPTSANSGNTIYFGEGSWLTVV.

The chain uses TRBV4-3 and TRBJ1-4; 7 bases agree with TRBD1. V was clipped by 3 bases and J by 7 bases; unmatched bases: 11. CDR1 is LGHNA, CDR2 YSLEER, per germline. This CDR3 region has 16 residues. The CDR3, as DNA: TGCGCCAGCAGCCAGGGTGTCAACAGGGGAAGTGAAAAACTGTTTTTT. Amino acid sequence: CASSQGVNRGSEKLFF.

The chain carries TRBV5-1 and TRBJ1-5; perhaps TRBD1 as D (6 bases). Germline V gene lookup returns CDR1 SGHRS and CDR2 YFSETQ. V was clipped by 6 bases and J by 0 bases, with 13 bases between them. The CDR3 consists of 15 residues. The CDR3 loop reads CASKLGGGSNQPQHF. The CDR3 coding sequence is TGCGCCAGCAAGTTGGGAGGGGGTAGCAATCAGCCCCAGCATTTT. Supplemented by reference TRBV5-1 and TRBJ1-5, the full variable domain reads KAGVTQTPRYLIKTRGQQVTLSCSPISGHRSVSWYQQTPGQGLQFLFEYFSETQRNKGNFPGRFSGRQFSNSRSEMNVSTLELGDSALYLCASKLGGGSNQPQHFGDGTRLSIL.

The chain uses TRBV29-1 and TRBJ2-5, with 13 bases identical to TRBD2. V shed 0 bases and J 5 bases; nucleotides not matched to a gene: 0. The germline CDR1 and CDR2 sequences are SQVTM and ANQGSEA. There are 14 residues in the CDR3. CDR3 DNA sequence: TGCAGCGTTGAAGAGACTAGCGGGAGGGAGACCCAGTACTTC. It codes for CSVEETSGRETQYF.